This T cell receptor beta chain was sequenced during a study of identical twins. The V gene's germline CDR1 is SGHAT and CDR2 FQNNGV. V shed 3 bases, J shed 5 bases, and the junction held 6 bases outside the gene matches. The CDR3 runs to 15 residues. TCRdb re-called the 5' RACE reads through MiXCR, storing one row per CDR3 protein. The sample includes about 240,000 distinct CDR3 sequences, more than 9.5% of them seen just once. These data were also filed under a second study, of yellow fever vaccine responses in identical twins.

The chain has TRBV11-2 and TRBJ2-1, with TRBD2 matching 8 bases. The specimen was memory (CD45RO+) T cells sorted from blood. The receptor was isolated from a woman aged 18-29 years in good health. The CDR3 region is CASSFAGGNHNEQFF. CDR3 DNA sequence: TGTGCCAGCAGCTTTGCGGGGGGTAACCACAATGAGCAGTTCTTC.